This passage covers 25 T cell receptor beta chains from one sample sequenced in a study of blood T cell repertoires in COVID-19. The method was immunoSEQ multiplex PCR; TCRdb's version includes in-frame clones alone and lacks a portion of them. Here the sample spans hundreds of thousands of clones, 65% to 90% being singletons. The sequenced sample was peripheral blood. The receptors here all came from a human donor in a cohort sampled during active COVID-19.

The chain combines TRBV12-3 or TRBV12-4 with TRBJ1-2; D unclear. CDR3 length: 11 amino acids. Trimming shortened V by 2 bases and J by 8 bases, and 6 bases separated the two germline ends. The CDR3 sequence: CASSLTRGYTF. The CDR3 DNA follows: TGTGCCAGCAGTTTAACGAGGGGCTACACCTTC.

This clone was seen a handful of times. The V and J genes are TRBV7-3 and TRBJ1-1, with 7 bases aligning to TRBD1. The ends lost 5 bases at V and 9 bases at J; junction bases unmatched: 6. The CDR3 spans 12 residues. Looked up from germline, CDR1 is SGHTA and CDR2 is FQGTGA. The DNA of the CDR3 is TGTGCCAGCAGCGGTGGGGACAGACAAGCTTTCTTT. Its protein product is CASSGGDRQAFF.

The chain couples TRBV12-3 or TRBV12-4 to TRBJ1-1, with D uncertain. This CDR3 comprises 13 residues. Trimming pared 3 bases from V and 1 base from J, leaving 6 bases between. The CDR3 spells CASSLTRNTEAFF. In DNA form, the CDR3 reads TGTGCCAGCAGTTTGACTAGGAACACTGAAGCTTTCTTT.

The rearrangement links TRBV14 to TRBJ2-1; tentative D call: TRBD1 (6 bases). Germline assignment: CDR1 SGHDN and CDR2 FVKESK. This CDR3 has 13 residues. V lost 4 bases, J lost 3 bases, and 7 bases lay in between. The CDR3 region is CASSLGHYNEQFF. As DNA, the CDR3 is TGTGCCAGCAGCCTGGGACACTACAATGAGCAGTTCTTC.

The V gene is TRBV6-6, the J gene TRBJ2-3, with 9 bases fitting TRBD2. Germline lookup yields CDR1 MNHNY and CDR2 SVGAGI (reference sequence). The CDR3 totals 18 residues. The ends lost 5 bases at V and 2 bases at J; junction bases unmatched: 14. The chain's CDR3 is CASSQTRLADKSTDTQYF. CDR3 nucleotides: TGTGCCAGCAGTCAAACCCGACTAGCGGATAAGTCCACAGATACGCAGTATTTT.

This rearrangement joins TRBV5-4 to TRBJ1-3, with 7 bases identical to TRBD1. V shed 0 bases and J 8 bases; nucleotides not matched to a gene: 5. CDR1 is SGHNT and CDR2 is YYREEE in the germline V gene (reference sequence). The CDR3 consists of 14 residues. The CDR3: CASSLADRAYTIYF. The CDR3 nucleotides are TGTGCCAGCAGCTTGGCCGACAGGGCCTACACCATATATTTT.

CDR3 nucleotide sequence: TGTGCCAGCAGCTTGGCAGGAAGGGGGAGCAATCAGCCCCAGCATTTT. Its translation: CASSLAGRGSNQPQHF. The chain uses TRBV5-5 and TRBJ1-5; a weak D match, TRBD1 (6 bases). The germline V gene encodes CDR1 SGHKS and CDR2 YYEKEE (reference sequence). The V and J ends lost 0 bases and 1 base respectively, with 11 bases between them. There are 16 residues in the CDR3.

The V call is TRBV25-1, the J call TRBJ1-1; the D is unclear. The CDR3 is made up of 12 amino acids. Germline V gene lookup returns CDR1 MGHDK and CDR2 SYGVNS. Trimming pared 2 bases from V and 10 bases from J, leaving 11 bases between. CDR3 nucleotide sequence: TGTGCCAGCAGTGAAGGGCTGGGTGGAGCTTTCTTT. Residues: CASSEGLGGAFF.

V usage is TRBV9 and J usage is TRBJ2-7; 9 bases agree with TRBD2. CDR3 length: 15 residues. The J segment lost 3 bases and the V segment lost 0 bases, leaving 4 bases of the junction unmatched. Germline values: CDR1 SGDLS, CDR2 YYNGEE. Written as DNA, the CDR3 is TGTGCCAGCAGCGTAGGAAGCGGGGGGTTCTACGAGCAGTACTTC. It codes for CASSVGSGGFYEQYF.

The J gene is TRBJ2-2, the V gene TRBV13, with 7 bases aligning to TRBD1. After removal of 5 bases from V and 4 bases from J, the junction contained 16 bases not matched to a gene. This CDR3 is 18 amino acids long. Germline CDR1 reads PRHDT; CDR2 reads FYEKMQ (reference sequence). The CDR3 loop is CASSPPPNRQGATGELFF. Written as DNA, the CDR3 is TGTGCCAGCAGCCCACCTCCGAACCGACAGGGAGCCACCGGGGAGCTGTTTTTT.

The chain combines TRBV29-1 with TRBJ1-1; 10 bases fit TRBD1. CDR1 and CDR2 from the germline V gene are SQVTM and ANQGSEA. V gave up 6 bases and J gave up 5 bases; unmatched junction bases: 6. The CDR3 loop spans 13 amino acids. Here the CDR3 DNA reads TGCAGCGTCCGACAGGGGGCGAAGACTGAAGCTTTCTTT. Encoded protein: CSVRQGAKTEAFF. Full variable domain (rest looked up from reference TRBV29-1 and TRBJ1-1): SAVISQKPSRDICQRGTSLTIQCQVDSQVTMMFWYRQQPGQSLTLIATANQGSEATYESGFVIDKFPISRPNLTFSTLTVSNMSPEDSSIYLCSVRQGAKTEAFFGQGTRLTVV.

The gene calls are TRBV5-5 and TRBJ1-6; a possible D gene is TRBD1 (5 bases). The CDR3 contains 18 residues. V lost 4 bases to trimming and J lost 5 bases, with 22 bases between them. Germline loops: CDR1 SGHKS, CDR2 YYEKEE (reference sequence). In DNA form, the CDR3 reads TGTGCCAGCAGCCAGGGTATACAGCACGACAGAAATAATTCACCCCTCCACTTT. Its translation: CASSQGIQHDRNNSPLHF.

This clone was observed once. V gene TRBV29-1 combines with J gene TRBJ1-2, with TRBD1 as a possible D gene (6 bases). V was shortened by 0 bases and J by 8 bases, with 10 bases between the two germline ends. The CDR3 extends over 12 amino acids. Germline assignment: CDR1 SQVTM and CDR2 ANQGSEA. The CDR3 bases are TGCAGCGTTGAAGAAGGGGGGGAAGGCTACACCTTC. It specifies CSVEEGGEGYTF.

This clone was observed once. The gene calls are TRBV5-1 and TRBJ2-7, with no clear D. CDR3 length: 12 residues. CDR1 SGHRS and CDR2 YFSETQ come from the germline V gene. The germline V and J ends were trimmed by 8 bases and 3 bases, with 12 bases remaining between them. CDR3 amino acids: CARVAPFYEQYF. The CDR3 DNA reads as TGCGCCAGAGTGGCACCTTTCTACGAGCAGTACTTC.

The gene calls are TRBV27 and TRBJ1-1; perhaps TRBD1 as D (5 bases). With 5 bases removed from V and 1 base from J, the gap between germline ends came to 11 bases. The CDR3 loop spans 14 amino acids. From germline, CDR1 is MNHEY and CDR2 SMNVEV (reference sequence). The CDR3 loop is CASSRAGPNTEAFF. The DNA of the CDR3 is TGTGCCAGCAGTAGGGCAGGGCCGAACACTGAAGCTTTCTTT.

The CDR3 is CASSLGSTGYVHF. The CDR3, as DNA: TGTGCCAGCAGTTTAGGGTCGACAGGGTACGTTCATTTT. The chain recombines TRBV12-3 or TRBV12-4 with TRBJ1-5, with 7 positions matching TRBD1. This CDR3 contains 13 residues. J lost 16 bases, V lost 1 base, and 10 bases had no gene match.

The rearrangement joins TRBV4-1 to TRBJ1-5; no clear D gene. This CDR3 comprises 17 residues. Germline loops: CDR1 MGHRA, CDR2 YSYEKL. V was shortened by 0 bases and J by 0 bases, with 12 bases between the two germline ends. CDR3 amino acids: CASSQDLISYSNQPQHF. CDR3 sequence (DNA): TGCGCCAGCAGCCAAGATCTGATCAGTTATAGCAATCAGCCCCAGCATTTT.

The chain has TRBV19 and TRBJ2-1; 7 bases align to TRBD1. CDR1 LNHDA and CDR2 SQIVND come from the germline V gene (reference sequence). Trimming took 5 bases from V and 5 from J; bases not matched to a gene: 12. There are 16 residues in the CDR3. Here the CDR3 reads CASSPPPGTDHNEQFF. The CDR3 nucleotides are TGTGCCAGTAGTCCCCCCCCCGGGACAGATCACAATGAGCAGTTCTTC. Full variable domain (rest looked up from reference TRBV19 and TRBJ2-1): DGGITQSPKYLFRKEGQNVTLSCEQNLNHDAMYWYRQDPGQGLRLIYYSQIVNDFQKGDIAEGYSVSREKKESFPLTVTSAQKNPTAFYLCASSPPPGTDHNEQFFGPGTRLTVL.

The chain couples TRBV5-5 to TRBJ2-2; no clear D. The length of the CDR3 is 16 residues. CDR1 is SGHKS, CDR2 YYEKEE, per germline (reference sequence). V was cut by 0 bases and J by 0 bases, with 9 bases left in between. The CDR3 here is CASSLVGLPNTGELFF. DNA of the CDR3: TGTGCCAGCAGCTTGGTTGGGCTGCCGAACACCGGGGAGCTGTTTTTT.

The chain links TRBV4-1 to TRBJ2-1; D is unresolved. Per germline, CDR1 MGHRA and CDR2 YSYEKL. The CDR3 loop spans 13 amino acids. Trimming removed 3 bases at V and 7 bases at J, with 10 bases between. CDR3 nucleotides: TGCGCCAGCAGCCATTCCACTTTGAATGAGCAGTTCTTC. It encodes CASSHSTLNEQFF.

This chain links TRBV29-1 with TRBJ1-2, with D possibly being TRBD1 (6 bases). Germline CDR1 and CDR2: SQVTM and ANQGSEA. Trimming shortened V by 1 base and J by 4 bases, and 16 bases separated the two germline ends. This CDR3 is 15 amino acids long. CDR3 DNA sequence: TGCAGCGTTGAAGGGGAAAAGGGGGTAGGCTATGGCTACACCTTC. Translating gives CSVEGEKGVGYGYTF.

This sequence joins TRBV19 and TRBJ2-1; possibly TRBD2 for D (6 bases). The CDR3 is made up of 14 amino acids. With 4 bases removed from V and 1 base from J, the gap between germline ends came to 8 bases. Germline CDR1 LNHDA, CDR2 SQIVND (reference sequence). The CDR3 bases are TGTGCCAGTAGTACCGGACTATCCTACAATGAGCAGTTCTTC. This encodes CASSTGLSYNEQFF.

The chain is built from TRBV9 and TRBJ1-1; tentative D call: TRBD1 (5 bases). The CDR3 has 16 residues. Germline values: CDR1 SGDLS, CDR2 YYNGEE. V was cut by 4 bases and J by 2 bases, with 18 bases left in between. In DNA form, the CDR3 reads TGTGCCAGCAGCCCCAGGGCCGGGGAGGGTAACACTGAAGCTTTCTTT. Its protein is CASSPRAGEGNTEAFF. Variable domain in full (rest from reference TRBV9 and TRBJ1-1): DSGVTQTPKHLITATGQRVTLRCSPRSGDLSVYWYQQSLDQGLQFLIQYYNGEERAKGNILERFSAQQFPDLHSELNLSSLELGDSALYFCASSPRAGEGNTEAFFGQGTRLTVV.

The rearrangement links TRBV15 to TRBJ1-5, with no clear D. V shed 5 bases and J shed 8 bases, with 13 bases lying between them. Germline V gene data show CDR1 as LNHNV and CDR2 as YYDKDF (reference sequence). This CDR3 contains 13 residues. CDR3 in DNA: TGTGCCACCAGCCGCTGGACGGGGAAGCCCCAGCATTTT. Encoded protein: CATSRWTGKPQHF.

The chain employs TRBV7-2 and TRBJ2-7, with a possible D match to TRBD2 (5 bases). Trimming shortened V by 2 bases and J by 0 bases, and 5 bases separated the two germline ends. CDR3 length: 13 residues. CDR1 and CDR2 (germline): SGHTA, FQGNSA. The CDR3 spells CASSLTSSYEQYF. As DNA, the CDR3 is TGTGCCAGCAGCTTAACTAGCTCCTACGAGCAGTACTTC.